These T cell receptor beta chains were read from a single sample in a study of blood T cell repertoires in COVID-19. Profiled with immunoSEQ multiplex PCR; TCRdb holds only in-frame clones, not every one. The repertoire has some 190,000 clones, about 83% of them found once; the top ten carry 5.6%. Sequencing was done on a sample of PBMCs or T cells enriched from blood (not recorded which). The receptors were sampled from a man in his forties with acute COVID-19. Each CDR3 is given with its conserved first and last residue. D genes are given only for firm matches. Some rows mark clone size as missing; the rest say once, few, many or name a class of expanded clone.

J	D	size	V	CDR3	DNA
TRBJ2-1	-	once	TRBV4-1	CASSPSETKYNEQFF	TGCGCCAGCAGCCCCTCCGAGACTAAATACAATGAGCAGTTCTTC
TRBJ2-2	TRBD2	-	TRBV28	CASRMTSGNTGELFF	TGTGCCAGCAGGATGACTAGCGGTAACACCGGGGAGCTGTTTTTT
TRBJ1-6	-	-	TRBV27	CASSFQIFNSPLHF	TGTGCCAGCAGTTTTCAGATTTTTAATTCACCCCTCCACTTT
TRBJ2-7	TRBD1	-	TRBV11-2	CASSSRTGRDYEQYF	TGTGCCAGCAGCTCAAGGACAGGGCGGGACTACGAGCAGTACTTC
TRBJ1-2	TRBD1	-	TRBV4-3	CASSQGPGQGASGYTF	TGCGCCAGCAGCCAAGGCCCGGGACAGGGGGCTAGCGGCTACACCTTC
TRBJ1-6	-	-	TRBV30	CAWQFGGGDNSPLHF	TGTGCCTGGCAATTTGGGGGGGGTGATAATTCACCCCTCCACTTT
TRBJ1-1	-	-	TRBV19	CASSTLKAGTRNTEAFF	TGTGCCAGTAGTACCCTAAAAGCCGGGACAAGGAACACTGAAGCTTTCTTT
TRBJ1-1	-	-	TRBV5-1	CASSVGAGTEAFF	TGCGCCAGCAGCGTCGGAGCAGGGACTGAAGCTTTCTTT
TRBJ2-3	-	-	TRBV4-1	CASSRPGTDTQYF	TGCGCCAGCAGCCGCCCAGGAACAGATACGCAGTATTTT
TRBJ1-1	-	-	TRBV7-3	CASSYRGNTEAFF	TGTGCCAGCAGCTATAGGGGGAACACTGAAGCTTTCTTT
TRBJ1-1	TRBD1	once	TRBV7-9	CASSPWDRGNTEAFF	TGTGCCAGCAGCCCGTGGGACAGAGGGAACACTGAAGCTTTCTTT
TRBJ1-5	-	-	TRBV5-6	CASSLYGGAAWSQHF	TGTGCCAGCAGCTTATATGGGGGGGCCGCCTGGTCCCAGCATTTT
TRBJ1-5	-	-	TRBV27	CASSRESSNQPQHF	TGTGCCAGCAGTCGTGAGTCGAGCAATCAGCCCCAGCATTTT